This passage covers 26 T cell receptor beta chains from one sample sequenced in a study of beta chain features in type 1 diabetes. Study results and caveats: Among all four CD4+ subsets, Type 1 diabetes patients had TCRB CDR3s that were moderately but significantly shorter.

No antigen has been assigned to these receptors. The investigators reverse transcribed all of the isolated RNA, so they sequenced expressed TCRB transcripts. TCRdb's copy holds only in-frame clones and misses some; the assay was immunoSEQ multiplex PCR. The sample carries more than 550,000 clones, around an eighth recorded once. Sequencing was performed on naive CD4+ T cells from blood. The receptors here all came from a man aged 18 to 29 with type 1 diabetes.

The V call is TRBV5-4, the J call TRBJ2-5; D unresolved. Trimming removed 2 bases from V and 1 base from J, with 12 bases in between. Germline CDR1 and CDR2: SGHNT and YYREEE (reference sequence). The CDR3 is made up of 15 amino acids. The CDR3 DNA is TGTGCCAGCAGCTTAATGGGTATGGGCCAAGAGACCCAGTACTTC. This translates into CASSLMGMGQETQYF. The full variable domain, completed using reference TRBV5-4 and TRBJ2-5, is ETGVTQSPTHLIKTRGQQVTLRCSSQSGHNTVSWYQQALGQGPQFIFQYYREEENGRGNFPPRFSGLQFPNYSSELNVNALELDDSALYLCASSLMGMGQETQYFGPGTRLLVL.

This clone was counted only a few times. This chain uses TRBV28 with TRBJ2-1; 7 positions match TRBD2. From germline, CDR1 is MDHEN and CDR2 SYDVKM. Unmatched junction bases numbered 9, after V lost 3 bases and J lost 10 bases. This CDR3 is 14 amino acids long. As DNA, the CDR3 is TGTGCCAGCAGTTTTTCGACTAGCCTGAGGGAGCAGTTCTTC. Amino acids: CASSFSTSLREQFF. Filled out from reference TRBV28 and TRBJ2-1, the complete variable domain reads DVKVTQSSRYLVKRTGEKVFLECVQDMDHENMFWYRQDPGLGLRLIYFSYDVKMKEKGDIPEGYSVSREKKERFSLILESASTNQTSMYLCASSFSTSLREQFFGPGTRLTVL.

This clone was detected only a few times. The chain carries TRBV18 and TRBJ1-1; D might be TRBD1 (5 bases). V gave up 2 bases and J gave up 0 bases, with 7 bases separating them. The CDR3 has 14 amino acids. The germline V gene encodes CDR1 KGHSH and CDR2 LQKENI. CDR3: CASSPSGLNTEAFF. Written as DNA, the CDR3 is TGTGCCAGCTCACCATCAGGGCTGAACACTGAAGCTTTCTTT. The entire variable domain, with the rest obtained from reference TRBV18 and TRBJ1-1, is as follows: NAGVMQNPRHLVRRRGQEARLRCSPMKGHSHVYWYRQLPEEGLKFMVYLQKENIIDESGMPKERFSAEFPKEGPSILRIQQVVRGDSAAYFCASSPSGLNTEAFFGQGTRLTVV.

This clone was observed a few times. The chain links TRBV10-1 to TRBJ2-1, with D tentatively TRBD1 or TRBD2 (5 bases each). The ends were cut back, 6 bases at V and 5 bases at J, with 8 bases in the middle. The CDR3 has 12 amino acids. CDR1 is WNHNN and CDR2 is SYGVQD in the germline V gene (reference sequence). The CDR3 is CASSPGHNEQFF. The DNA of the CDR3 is TGCGCCAGCAGCCCGGGGCACAATGAGCAGTTCTTC.

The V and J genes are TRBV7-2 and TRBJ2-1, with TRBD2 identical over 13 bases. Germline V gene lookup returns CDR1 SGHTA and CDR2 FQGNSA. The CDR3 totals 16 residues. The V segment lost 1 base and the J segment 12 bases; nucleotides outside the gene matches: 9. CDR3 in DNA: TGTGCCAGCAGCTTAGAGACTAGCGGGGGGTCTCGATCGCAGTTCTTC. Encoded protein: CASSLETSGGSRSQFF.

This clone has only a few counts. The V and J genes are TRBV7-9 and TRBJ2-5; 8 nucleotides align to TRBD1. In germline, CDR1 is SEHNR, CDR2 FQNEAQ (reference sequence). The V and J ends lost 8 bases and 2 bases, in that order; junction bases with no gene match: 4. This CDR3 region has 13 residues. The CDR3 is CASGDRSQETQYF. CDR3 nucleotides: TGTGCCAGCGGGGACAGGTCTCAAGAGACCCAGTACTTC.

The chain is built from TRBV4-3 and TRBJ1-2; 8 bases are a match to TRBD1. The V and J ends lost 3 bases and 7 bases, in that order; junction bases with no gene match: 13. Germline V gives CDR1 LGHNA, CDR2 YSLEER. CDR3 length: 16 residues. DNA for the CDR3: TGCGCCAGCAGCCAGTGGACAGGGTCGGGCTTTGGTGGCTACACCTTC. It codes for CASSQWTGSGFGGYTF.

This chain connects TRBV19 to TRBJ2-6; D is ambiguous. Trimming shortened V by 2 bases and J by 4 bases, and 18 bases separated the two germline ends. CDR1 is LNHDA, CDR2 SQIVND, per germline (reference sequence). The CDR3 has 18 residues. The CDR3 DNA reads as TGTGCCAGTAGTATAAGGACCGAGGCTTTAGTGGGGGCCAACGTCCTGACTTTC. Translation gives CASSIRTEALVGANVLTF.

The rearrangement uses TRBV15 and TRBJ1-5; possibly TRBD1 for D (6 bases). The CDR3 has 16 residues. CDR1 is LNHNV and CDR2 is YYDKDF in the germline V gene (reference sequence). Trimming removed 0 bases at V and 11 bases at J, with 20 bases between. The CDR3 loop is CATSRDPNRVGSTQHF. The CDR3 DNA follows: TGTGCCACCAGCAGAGATCCCAACAGGGTTGGTTCGACCCAGCATTTT. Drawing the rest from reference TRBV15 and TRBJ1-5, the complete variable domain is DAMVIQNPRYQVTQFGKPVTLSCSQTLNHNVMYWYQQKSSQAPKLLFHYYDKDFNNEADTPDNFQSRRPNTSFCFLDIRSPGLGDTAMYLCATSRDPNRVGSTQHFGDGTRLSIL.

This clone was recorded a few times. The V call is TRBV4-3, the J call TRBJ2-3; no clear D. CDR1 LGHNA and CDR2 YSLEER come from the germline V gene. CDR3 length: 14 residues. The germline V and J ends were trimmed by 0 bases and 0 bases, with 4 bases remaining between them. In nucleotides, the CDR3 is TGCGCCAGCAGCCAAGACCATAGCACAGATACGCAGTATTTT. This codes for CASSQDHSTDTQYF.

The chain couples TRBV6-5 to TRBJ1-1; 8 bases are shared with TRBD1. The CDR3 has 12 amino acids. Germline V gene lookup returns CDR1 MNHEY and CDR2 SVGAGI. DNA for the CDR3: TGTGCAACCAGGGACAGGACTTTCGCTGCTTTCTTT. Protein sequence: CATRDRTFAAFF.

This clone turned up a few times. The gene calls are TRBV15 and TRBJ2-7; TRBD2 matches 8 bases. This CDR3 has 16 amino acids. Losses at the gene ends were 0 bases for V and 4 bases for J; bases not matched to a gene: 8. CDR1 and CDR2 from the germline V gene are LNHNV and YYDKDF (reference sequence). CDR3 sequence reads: CATSRERTGGPYEQYF. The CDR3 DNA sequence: TGTGCCACCAGCAGAGAACGAACGGGAGGGCCTTACGAGCAGTACTTC.

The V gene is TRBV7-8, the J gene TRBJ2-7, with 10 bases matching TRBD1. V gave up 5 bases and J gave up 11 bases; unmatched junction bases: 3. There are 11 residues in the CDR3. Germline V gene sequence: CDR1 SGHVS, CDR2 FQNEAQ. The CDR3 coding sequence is TGTGCCAGCAGCCTTGGACAGGGGGAGTACTTC. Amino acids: CASSLGQGEYF.

For the CDR3, the DNA is TGTGCCGCGAACCGACAGGGATTCCAGCCCCAGCATTTT. It specifies CAANRQGFQPQHF. The rearrangement uses TRBV5-8 and TRBJ1-5, with TRBD1 identical over 7 bases. The CDR3 is 13 residues long. CDR1 is SGHTS, CDR2 YDEGEE, per germline. V lost 10 bases and J lost 7; bases outside the gene matches: 11.

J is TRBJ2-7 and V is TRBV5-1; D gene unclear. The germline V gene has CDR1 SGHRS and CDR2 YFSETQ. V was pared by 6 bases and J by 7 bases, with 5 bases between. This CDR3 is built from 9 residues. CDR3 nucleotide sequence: TGCGCCAGCAAAATTGAGCAGTACTTC. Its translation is CASKIEQYF.

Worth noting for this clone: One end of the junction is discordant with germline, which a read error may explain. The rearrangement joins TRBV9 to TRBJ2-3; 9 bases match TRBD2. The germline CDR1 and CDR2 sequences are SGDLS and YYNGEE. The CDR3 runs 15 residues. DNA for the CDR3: TGTGCCAGCACCGTAGCGGGGGATAGCACAGATACGCAGTATTTT. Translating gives CASTVAGDSTDTQYF.

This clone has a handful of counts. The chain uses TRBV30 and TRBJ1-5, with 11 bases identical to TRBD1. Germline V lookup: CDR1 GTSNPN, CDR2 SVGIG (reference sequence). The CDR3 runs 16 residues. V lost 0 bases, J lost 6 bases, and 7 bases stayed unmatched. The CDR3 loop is CAWSVLEGQGGQPQHF. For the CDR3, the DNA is TGTGCCTGGAGTGTACTTGAGGGACAGGGGGGTCAGCCCCAGCATTTT.

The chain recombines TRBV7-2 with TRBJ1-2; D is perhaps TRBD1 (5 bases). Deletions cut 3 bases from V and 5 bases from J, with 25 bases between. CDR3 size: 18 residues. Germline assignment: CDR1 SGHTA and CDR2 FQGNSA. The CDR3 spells CASSLEPGPGRRRYGYTF. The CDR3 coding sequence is TGTGCCAGCAGCTTGGAACCCGGACCGGGACGAAGGAGGTATGGCTACACCTTC.

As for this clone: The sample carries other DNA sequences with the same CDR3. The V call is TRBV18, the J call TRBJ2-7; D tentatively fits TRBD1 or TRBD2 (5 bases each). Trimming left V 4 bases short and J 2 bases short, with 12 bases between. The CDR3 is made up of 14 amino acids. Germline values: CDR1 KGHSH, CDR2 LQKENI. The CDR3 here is CASSLRDGAYEQYF. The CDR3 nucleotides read TGTGCCAGCTCACTAAGGGACGGAGCCTACGAGCAGTACTTC.

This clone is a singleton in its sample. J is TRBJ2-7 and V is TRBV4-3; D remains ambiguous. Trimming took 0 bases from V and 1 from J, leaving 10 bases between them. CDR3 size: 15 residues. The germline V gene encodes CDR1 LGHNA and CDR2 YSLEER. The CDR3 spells CASSQDLWGSYEQYF. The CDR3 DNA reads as TGCGCCAGCAGCCAAGATCTCTGGGGTTCCTACGAGCAGTACTTC.

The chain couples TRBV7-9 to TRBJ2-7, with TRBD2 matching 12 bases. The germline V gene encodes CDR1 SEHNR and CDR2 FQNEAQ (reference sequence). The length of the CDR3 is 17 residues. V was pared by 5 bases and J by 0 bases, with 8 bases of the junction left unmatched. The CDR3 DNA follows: TGTGCCAGCAGCCCCGGGACTAGCGGGTATATCTCCTACGAGCAGTACTTC. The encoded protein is CASSPGTSGYISYEQYF. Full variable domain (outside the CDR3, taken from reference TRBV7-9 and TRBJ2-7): DTGVSQNPRHKITKRGQNVTFRCDPISEHNRLYWYRQTLGQGPEFLTYFQNEAQLEKSRLLSDRFSAERPKGSFSTLEIQRTEQGDSAMYLCASSPGTSGYISYEQYFGPGTRLTVT.

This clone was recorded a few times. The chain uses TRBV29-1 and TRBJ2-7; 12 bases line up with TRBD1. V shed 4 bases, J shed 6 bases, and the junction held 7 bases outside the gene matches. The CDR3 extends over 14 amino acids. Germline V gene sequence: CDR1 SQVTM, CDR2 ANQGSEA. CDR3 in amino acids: CSVGAGDRGPEQYF. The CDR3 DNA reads TGCAGCGTTGGGGCCGGGGACAGGGGGCCCGAGCAGTACTTC.

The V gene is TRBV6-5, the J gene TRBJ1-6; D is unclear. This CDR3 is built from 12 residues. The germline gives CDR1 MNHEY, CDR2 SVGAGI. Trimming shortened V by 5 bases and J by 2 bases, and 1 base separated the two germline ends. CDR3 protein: CASSTYNSPLHF. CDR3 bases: TGTGCCAGCAGTACCTATAATTCACCCCTCCACTTT.

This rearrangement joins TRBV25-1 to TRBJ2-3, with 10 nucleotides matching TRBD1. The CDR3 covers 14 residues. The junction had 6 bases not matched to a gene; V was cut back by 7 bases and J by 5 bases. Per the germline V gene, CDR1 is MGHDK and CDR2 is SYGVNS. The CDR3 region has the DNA TGTGCCAGCACCGACAGGGGGCGCGGAGATACGCAGTATTTT. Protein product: CASTDRGRGDTQYF.

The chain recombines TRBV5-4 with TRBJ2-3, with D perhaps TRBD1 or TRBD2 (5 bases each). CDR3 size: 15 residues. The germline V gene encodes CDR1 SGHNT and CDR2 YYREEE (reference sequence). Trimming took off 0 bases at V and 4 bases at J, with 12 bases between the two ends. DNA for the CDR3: TGTGCCAGCAGCTTGGCCTCGAGAGGGGCAGATACGCAGTATTTT. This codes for CASSLASRGADTQYF.

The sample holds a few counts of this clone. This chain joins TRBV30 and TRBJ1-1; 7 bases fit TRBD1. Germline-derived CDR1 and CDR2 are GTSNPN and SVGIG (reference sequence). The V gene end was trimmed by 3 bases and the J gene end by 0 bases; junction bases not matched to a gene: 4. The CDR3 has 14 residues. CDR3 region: CAWRVGQVNTEAFF. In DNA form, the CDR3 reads TGTGCCTGGAGGGTTGGACAGGTGAACACTGAAGCTTTCTTT.